These T cell receptor beta chains were read from a single sample in a study of cytomegalovirus exposure and HLA in healthy donors. Produced via immunoSEQ multiplex PCR; TCRdb's table is partial and in-frame only. The sample lists about 120,000 clones, roughly 70% occurring once. Sequenced input: PBMCs. These receptor sequences come from a woman in her forties in good health and CMV-seropositive. The CDR3 runs from the conserved cysteine through the conserved F or W. The D gene is left open where the match is weak. Some rows have no size entry. The others give once, few or many, or a class for an expanded clone.

j_gene: TRBJ1-1; v_gene: TRBV7-9; abundance: few; d_gene: -; CDR3aa: CASSLDPGRTFF; CDR3nt: TGTGCCAGCAGCTTAGATCCGGGGAGGACTTTCTTT
j_gene: TRBJ2-7; v_gene: TRBV27; abundance: -; d_gene: TRBD2; CDR3aa: CARRSGGADSYEQYF; CDR3nt: TGTGCCAGGCGCTCGGGGGGGGCCGACTCCTACGAGCAGTACTTC
j_gene: TRBJ2-4; v_gene: TRBV4-3; abundance: -; d_gene: -; CDR3aa: CASSPGEGSVIQYF; CDR3nt: TGCGCCAGCAGCCCCGGAGAGGGTAGTGTCATTCAGTACTTC
j_gene: TRBJ1-2; v_gene: TRBV6-5; abundance: -; d_gene: -; CDR3aa: CASSLNYGYTF; CDR3nt: TGTGCCAGCAGCCTTAACTATGGCTACACCTTC
j_gene: TRBJ2-1; v_gene: TRBV9; abundance: few; d_gene: TRBD2; CDR3aa: CASSVQTSGVGNEQFF; CDR3nt: TGTGCCAGCAGCGTACAGACTAGCGGGGTTGGCAATGAGCAGTTCTTC
j_gene: TRBJ2-1; v_gene: TRBV7-3; abundance: -; d_gene: TRBD2; CDR3aa: CASSLTGTSIDEQFF; CDR3nt: TGTGCCAGCAGCTTGACCGGGACTAGCATCGATGAGCAGTTCTTC
j_gene: TRBJ1-2; v_gene: TRBV28; abundance: -; d_gene: -; CDR3aa: CASSLYSPRQAPNYGYTF; CDR3nt: TGTGCCAGCAGTTTATATTCCCCGCGACAGGCGCCTAACTATGGCTACACCTTC
j_gene: TRBJ1-5; v_gene: TRBV9; abundance: -; d_gene: TRBD1; CDR3aa: CASSVGQGENQPQHF; CDR3nt: TGTGCCAGCAGCGTGGGACAGGGCGAAAATCAGCCCCAGCATTTT
j_gene: TRBJ1-2; v_gene: TRBV7-9; abundance: -; d_gene: TRBD1; CDR3aa: CASSPRQGLDYGYTF; CDR3nt: TGTGCCAGCAGCCCCAGACAGGGCCTGGACTATGGCTACACCTTC
j_gene: TRBJ2-7; v_gene: TRBV19; abundance: -; d_gene: TRBD2; CDR3aa: CASSITSGGYEQYF; CDR3nt: TGTGCCAGTAGTATAACTAGCGGGGGCTACGAGCAGTACTTC
j_gene: TRBJ2-1; v_gene: TRBV5-1; abundance: -; d_gene: -; CDR3aa: CASFKTGASYNEQFF; CDR3nt: TGCGCCAGCTTTAAAACGGGAGCTTCCTACAATGAGCAGTTCTTC
j_gene: TRBJ1-2; v_gene: TRBV5-1; abundance: few; d_gene: TRBD1; CDR3aa: CASSLVPLQGGDYGYTF; CDR3nt: TGCGCCAGCAGCTTGGTCCCTTTACAGGGGGGTGACTATGGCTACACCTTC
j_gene: TRBJ2-5; v_gene: TRBV5-6; abundance: -; d_gene: TRBD2; CDR3aa: CASSFPIAGGPQETQYF; CDR3nt: TGTGCCAGCAGCTTCCCTATAGCGGGAGGGCCCCAAGAGACCCAGTACTTC
j_gene: TRBJ2-3; v_gene: TRBV29-1; abundance: -; d_gene: TRBD1; CDR3aa: CSVDRTGGTDTQYF; CDR3nt: TGCAGCGTAGATAGGACAGGGGGCACAGATACGCAGTATTTT
j_gene: TRBJ2-1; v_gene: TRBV4-1; abundance: -; d_gene: -; CDR3aa: CASSQDRGYEQFF; CDR3nt: TGCGCCAGCAGCCAAGATCGGGGTTATGAGCAGTTCTTC
j_gene: TRBJ1-4; v_gene: TRBV19; abundance: few; d_gene: TRBD1; CDR3aa: CASSIQGATNEKLFF; CDR3nt: TGTGCCAGTAGTATCCAGGGGGCAACTAATGAAAAACTGTTTTTT
j_gene: TRBJ1-2; v_gene: TRBV7-3; abundance: few; d_gene: -; CDR3aa: CASRRPGLADYGYTF; CDR3nt: TGTGCCAGCAGGCGACCAGGGCTCGCGGACTATGGCTACACCTTC
j_gene: TRBJ1-1; v_gene: TRBV7-2; abundance: few; d_gene: TRBD1; CDR3aa: CASSLDRGDEAFF; CDR3nt: TGTGCCAGCAGCTTAGACAGGGGGGATGAAGCTTTCTTT
j_gene: TRBJ2-1; v_gene: TRBV9; abundance: -; d_gene: -; CDR3aa: CASTLRGGDYNEQFF; CDR3nt: TGTGCCAGCACCCTGAGAGGCGGAGACTACAATGAGCAGTTCTTC
j_gene: TRBJ1-4; v_gene: TRBV29-1; abundance: -; d_gene: TRBD1; CDR3aa: CSVDSGGNEKLFF; CDR3nt: TGCAGCGTTGACTCAGGGGGTAATGAAAAACTGTTTTTT
j_gene: TRBJ2-7; v_gene: TRBV21-1; abundance: -; d_gene: -; CDR3aa: CASSLHRLGQYF; CDR3nt: TGTGCCAGCAGCTTGCACAGGTTAGGGCAGTACTTC
j_gene: TRBJ2-7; v_gene: TRBV27; abundance: -; d_gene: TRBD1; CDR3aa: CASSPSTGPYEQYF; CDR3nt: TGTGCCAGCAGTCCCTCGACAGGGCCCTACGAGCAGTACTTC
j_gene: TRBJ1-1; v_gene: TRBV18; abundance: -; d_gene: TRBD1; CDR3aa: CASSLDRGNTEAFF; CDR3nt: TGTGCCAGCTCACTGGACAGGGGGAACACTGAAGCTTTCTTT
j_gene: TRBJ2-7; v_gene: TRBV15; abundance: -; d_gene: TRBD2; CDR3aa: CATSRGTSFDEQYF; CDR3nt: TGTGCCACCAGCAGAGGGACTAGCTTTGACGAGCAGTACTTC
j_gene: TRBJ1-1; v_gene: TRBV10-3; abundance: -; d_gene: -; CDR3aa: CAITDTGRLHTEAFF; CDR3nt: TGTGCCATTACGGATACAGGGCGCCTTCACACTGAAGCTTTCTTT
j_gene: TRBJ2-1; v_gene: TRBV6-5; abundance: -; d_gene: TRBD2; CDR3aa: CASLSAGASYNEQFF; CDR3nt: TGTGCCAGCCTTTCAGCGGGAGCCTCCTACAATGAGCAGTTCTTC
j_gene: TRBJ2-1; v_gene: TRBV28; abundance: -; d_gene: TRBD2; CDR3aa: CASSFRGAGGDEQFF; CDR3nt: TGTGCCAGCAGTTTCAGGGGAGCGGGGGGGGATGAGCAGTTCTTC
j_gene: TRBJ1-1; v_gene: TRBV19; abundance: -; d_gene: -; CDR3aa: CASSPRSENTEAFF; CDR3nt: TGTGCCAGTAGTCCTAGAAGCGAGAACACTGAAGCTTTCTTT
j_gene: TRBJ2-7; v_gene: TRBV7-9; abundance: -; d_gene: -; CDR3aa: CASSLPQVNEQYF; CDR3nt: TGTGCCAGCAGCCTCCCACAGGTTAACGAGCAGTACTTC
j_gene: TRBJ1-5; v_gene: TRBV18; abundance: -; d_gene: TRBD1; CDR3aa: CASSPSQGGKPQHF; CDR3nt: TGTGCCAGCTCACCATCGCAGGGGGGCAAGCCCCAGCATTTT
j_gene: TRBJ1-5; v_gene: TRBV7-2; abundance: -; d_gene: TRBD1; CDR3aa: CASSSRQGGQPQHF; CDR3nt: TGTGCCAGCAGCTCGAGACAGGGAGGTCAGCCCCAGCATTTT
j_gene: TRBJ1-6; v_gene: TRBV6-5; abundance: -; d_gene: -; CDR3aa: CASSYSTRSASPLHF; CDR3nt: TGTGCCAGCAGTTACTCAACGAGGTCCGCCTCACCCCTCCACTTT
j_gene: TRBJ1-5; v_gene: TRBV14; abundance: -; d_gene: -; CDR3aa: CASGRDSNQPQHF; CDR3nt: TGTGCCAGTGGGCGGGATAGCAATCAGCCCCAGCATTTT
j_gene: TRBJ2-3; v_gene: TRBV12-5; abundance: few; d_gene: -; CDR3aa: CASGLASARPYF; CDR3nt: TGTGCTAGTGGTTTGGCTAGCGCCCGACCGTATTTT
j_gene: TRBJ1-5; v_gene: TRBV7-2; abundance: once; d_gene: -; CDR3aa: CASSYTGPGSNQPQHF; CDR3nt: TGTGCCAGCAGTTATACTGGTCCCGGTAGCAATCAGCCCCAGCATTTT
j_gene: TRBJ1-4; v_gene: TRBV28; abundance: -; d_gene: -; CDR3aa: CASTQVDEKLFF; CDR3nt: TGTGCCAGCACACAGGTCGATGAAAAACTGTTTTTT
j_gene: TRBJ2-3; v_gene: TRBV27; abundance: -; d_gene: TRBD2; CDR3aa: CASRTLGTILADTQYF; CDR3nt: TGTGCCAGCCGAACCCTCGGGACTATCCTAGCAGATACGCAGTATTTT